This T cell receptor (beta chain) was recorded in a study of tumor and adjacent non-tumor tissue in lung cancer. Study context: Patients were aged about 30 to 85, 9 to 10 men and roughly five women, stage I to III.

Three rounds of nested PCR, following a modified ARM-PCR protocol, produced the TCRbeta library. In TCRdb, the multiplex PCR reads were re-called with MiXCR into one record per CDR3 protein. The sample has about 110,000 distinct CDR3 sequences; around 82% are singletons. RNA was extracted from bulk tissue without any cell sorting. The CDR3 contains 16 residues. Looked up from germline, CDR1 is SGHKS and CDR2 is YYEKEE (reference sequence). Of note for this clonotype: The junction departs from germline at one end; a sequencing error may be responsible.

V gene TRBV5-5 combines with J gene TRBJ1-5; weak D call: TRBD1 (6 bases). Sequenced sample: lung tumor tissue. The TCR was taken from a man in his 70s with non-small cell lung cancer. In DNA, the CDR3 is TGTGCCACCAGCCCAGGCGTGGGGGCGAGTAATCAGCCCCAGCATTTT. Its protein product is CATSPGVGASNQPQHF.